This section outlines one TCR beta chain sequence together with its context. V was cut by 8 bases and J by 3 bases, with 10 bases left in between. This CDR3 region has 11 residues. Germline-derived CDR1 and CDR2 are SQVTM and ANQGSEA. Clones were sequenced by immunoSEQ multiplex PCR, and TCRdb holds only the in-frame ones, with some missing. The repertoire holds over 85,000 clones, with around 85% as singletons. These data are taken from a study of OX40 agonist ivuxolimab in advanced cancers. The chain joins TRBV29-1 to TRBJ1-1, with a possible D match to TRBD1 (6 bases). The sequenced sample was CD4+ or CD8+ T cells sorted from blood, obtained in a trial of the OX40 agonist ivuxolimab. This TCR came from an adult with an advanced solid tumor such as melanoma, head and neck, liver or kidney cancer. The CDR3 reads CSSWTDTEAFF. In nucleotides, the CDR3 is TGCAGCTCCTGGACAGACACTGAAGCTTTCTTT.